The T cell receptor beta chain described here comes from a study of T cell repertoires in cytomegalovirus infection. As for the study in general: HLA-B-restricted CMV epitopes that are well studied were used alongside recently identified HLA-C-restricted ones. Public TCR beta signatures indicated both CMV infection and matching HLA type. The study, taken as a whole, reports: The ex vivo response was dominated by HLA-C-restricted CMV-specific TCR beta clonotypes.

TCRdb analysed the reads with MiXCR anew, one entry per CDR3 protein. The sample consists of about 700,000 distinct CDR3 sequences, 33% of them appearing once. V was cut by 5 bases and J by 5 bases, with 12 bases left in between. Germline V gives CDR1 SGHTA, CDR2 FQGNSA. There are 13 residues in the CDR3. There are many counts of this clonotype. What it binds is unknown. This specimen was cultured PBMCs, taken from culture after CMV antigen stimulation. The chain joins TRBV7-2 to TRBJ2-5; tentative D call: TRBD1 (6 bases). This sequence was found in a human donor in good health (CMV status not recorded). Some clones in this sample may be carry-over from other donors' samples. For the CDR3, the DNA is TGTGCCAGCAGCCCGGACCAGGGGGAGACCCAGTACTTC. Its translation: CASSPDQGETQYF. The whole variable domain, remainder taken from reference TRBV7-2 and TRBJ2-5, is GAGVSQSPSNKVTEKGKDVELRCDPISGHTALYWYRQSLGQGLEFLIYFQGNSAPDKSGLPSDRFSAERTGGSVSTLTIQRTQQEDSAVYLCASSPDQGETQYFGPGTRLLVL.